These 10 T cell receptor beta chains were sequenced from one sample in a study of T cell changes during pregnancy in multiple sclerosis. The table came from immunoSEQ multiplex PCR; TCRdb's copy has only in-frame clones and leaves some out. The sample holds approximately 100,000 clones; around 93% are singletons and the top ten take around 0.96%. The material was peripheral blood, obtained before pregnancy. The origin of the receptors is a female donor with multiple sclerosis, enrolled in a pregnancy study.

The chain combines TRBV28 with TRBJ2-3; 7 nucleotides agree with TRBD2. Germline CDR1 reads MDHEN; CDR2 reads SYDVKM. CDR3 length equals 15 residues. Trimming cost V 5 bases and J 0 bases; bases outside gene matches: 5. This CDR3 reads CASSRGLGSTDTQYF. Here the CDR3 DNA reads TGTGCCAGCAGTCGAGGACTAGGTAGCACAGATACGCAGTATTTT. Full variable domain (rest looked up from reference TRBV28 and TRBJ2-3): DVKVTQSSRYLVKRTGEKVFLECVQDMDHENMFWYRQDPGLGLRLIYFSYDVKMKEKGDIPEGYSVSREKKERFSLILESASTNQTSMYLCASSRGLGSTDTQYFGPGTRLTVL.

The J gene is TRBJ1-4, the V gene TRBV4-2, with TRBD1 identical over 7 bases. Germline V lookup: CDR1 LGHNA, CDR2 YNFKEQ. Unmatched junction bases numbered 5, after V lost 5 bases and J lost 5 bases. The CDR3 sequence is 14 residues long. The CDR3 nucleotides are TGTGCCAGCAGCTTGGGACAGAGGAATGAAAAACTGTTTTTT. It yields the protein CASSLGQRNEKLFF.

A note on this clone: The sample holds other DNA sequences that translate to the same CDR3. The V and J genes are TRBV27 and TRBJ2-7, with D maybe TRBD2 (6 bases). The CDR3 consists of 13 residues. The V and J ends lost 6 bases and 2 bases respectively, with 11 bases between them. The germline V gene encodes CDR1 MNHEY and CDR2 SMNVEV (reference sequence). CDR3 sequence: CASSRDSTYEQYF. The CDR3 coding sequence is TGTGCCAGCAGCCGGGACTCGACCTACGAGCAGTACTTC.

The table lists this clone with a few counts. The gene calls are TRBV7-8 and TRBJ1-1; 10 bases agree with TRBD1. CDR3 length equals 15 residues. V dropped 4 bases and J dropped 5; count of bases not matched to a gene: 7. CDR1 is SGHVS, CDR2 FQNEAQ, per germline. This CDR3 reads CASSSTGTGVTEAFF. The DNA of the CDR3 is TGTGCCAGCAGCTCAACCGGGACAGGGGTGACTGAAGCTTTCTTT.

V is TRBV6-1 and J is TRBJ1-1; no definite D call. This CDR3 has 14 amino acids. V lost 0 bases and J 4 bases, leaving 9 bases between the germline ends. CDR1 is MNHNS, CDR2 SASEGT, per germline. In DNA, the CDR3 is TGTGCCAGCAGTGAAGCCACGACTCGCACTGAAGCTTTCTTT. The encoded protein is CASSEATTRTEAFF.

This chain connects TRBV27 to TRBJ2-2; TRBD2 agrees at 9 bases. V gave up 3 bases and J gave up 11 bases; unmatched junction bases: 4. CDR3 size: 13 residues. CDR1 and CDR2 from the germline V gene are MNHEY and SMNVEV (reference sequence). This CDR3 is CASSFSGSGELFF. For the CDR3, the DNA is TGTGCCAGCAGTTTTAGCGGGAGCGGCGAGCTGTTTTTT.

This chain joins TRBV4-2 and TRBJ2-7; D ambiguous. Germline V gene lookup returns CDR1 LGHNA and CDR2 YNFKEQ. The CDR3 is 14 amino acids. V lost 4 bases and J 1 base, leaving 11 bases between the germline ends. The CDR3 DNA follows: TGTGCCAGCAGCCCTACCATTTCTTCCTACGAGCAGTACTTC. This codes for CASSPTISSYEQYF.

This clone was picked up one time. The chain recombines TRBV28 with TRBJ2-7, with D possibly matching TRBD2 (6 bases). V was clipped by 5 bases and J by 4 bases, with 21 bases between them. Germline V gene sequence: CDR1 MDHEN, CDR2 SYDVKM. This CDR3 contains 16 residues. CDR3: CASSPHRGLLLYEQYF. CDR3 coding DNA: TGTGCCAGCAGTCCGCACCGGGGACTCCTGTTATACGAGCAGTACTTC.

CDR3 DNA: TGTGCCAGCAGCTTTACAGGGGACCCCATCTACGAGCAGTACTTC. This codes for CASSFTGDPIYEQYF. The chain links TRBV7-9 to TRBJ2-7; 7 bases fit TRBD1. The CDR3 sequence is 15 residues long. Trimming removed 3 bases from V and 3 bases from J; junction bases left unmatched: 8. From germline, CDR1 is SEHNR and CDR2 FQNEAQ (reference sequence).

The genes are TRBV2 and TRBJ2-7, with 10 bases fitting TRBD1. Germline V gene lookup returns CDR1 SNHLY and CDR2 FYNNEI. CDR3 length: 14 residues. V was pared by 7 bases and J by 1 base, with 4 bases of the junction left unmatched. The DNA of the CDR3 is TGTGCCAGCATGGGGACAGGGGTTTCCTACGAGCAGTACTTC. As protein: CASMGTGVSYEQYF.